Below are 17 T cell receptor beta chains sequenced from a single sample in a study of vaccination and CD4 T cells after COVID-19. Sequenced with the Oncomine TCR Beta short-read assay was DNA taken from cultured CD4+ T cells. TCRdb processed the PCR reads anew with MiXCR; each CDR3 protein has one entry. The sample holds under 5,000 distinct CDR3 sequences, roughly 38% seen once. These receptors are not linked to any known antigen. Described treatment: approximately 10-day PBMC culture with coronavirus spike peptide pools or control peptides (ViraFEST assay). Sequenced here: CD4+ T cells from blood, cultured in vitro, sampled after SARS-CoV-2 vaccination. Receptor source: a human donor who had recovered from COVID-19.

The chain couples TRBV7-2 to TRBJ2-4, with D tentatively TRBD1 (6 bases). Germline V gene sequence: CDR1 SGHTA, CDR2 FQGNSA. V was pared by 5 bases and J by 3 bases, with 17 bases between. The CDR3 length is 16 residues. For the CDR3, the DNA is TGTGCCAGCAGCGAGCCCTCACCGGGACACAAAAACATTCAGTACTTC. It is translated as CASSEPSPGHKNIQYF.

This clonotype was picked up a small number of times. The genes are TRBV7-6 and TRBJ1-1, with D hard to call. CDR3 length: 13 amino acids. The V gene's germline CDR1 is SGHVS and CDR2 FNYEAQ. V lost 1 base and J lost 0, with 3 bases in between. The CDR3 is CASSLDLNTEAFF. The CDR3, as DNA: TGTGCCAGCAGCTTAGACCTGAACACTGAAGCTTTCTTT.

This clonotype occurred a few times. The CDR3 DNA sequence: TGTGCCAGCAGTCCCCCTGCGGGGAGATACGAGCAGTACTTC. Translated, it gives CASSPPAGRYEQYF. The V call is TRBV11-3, the J call TRBJ2-7; perhaps TRBD2 as D (6 bases). V shed 6 bases and J shed 4 bases, with 16 bases lying between them. The CDR3 spans 14 residues. CDR1 SGHNT and CDR2 YENEEA come from the germline V gene. The full variable domain, completed using reference TRBV11-3 and TRBJ2-7, is EAGVVQSPRYKIIEKKQPVAFWCNPISGHNTLYWYLQNLGQGPELLIRYENEEAVDDSQLPKDRFSAERLKGVDSTLKIQPAELGDSAVYLCASSPPAGRYEQYFGPGTRLTVT.

This clonotype was counted between two and nine times. The chain has TRBV7-9 and TRBJ2-3; 9 nucleotides align to TRBD2. CDR3 length: 13 amino acids. The germline CDR1 and CDR2 sequences are SEHNR and FQNEAQ (reference sequence). The V gene end was trimmed by 5 bases and the J gene end by 4 bases; junction bases not matched to a gene: 1. The CDR3 spells CASSGGRADTQYF. CDR3 DNA sequence: TGTGCCAGCAGCGGCGGGAGGGCAGATACGCAGTATTTT. The variable domain in full, completed from reference TRBV7-9 and TRBJ2-3, reads DTGVSQNPRHKITKRGQNVTFRCDPISEHNRLYWYRQTLGQGPEFLTYFQNEAQLEKSRLLSDRFSAERPKGSFSTLEIQRTEQGDSAMYLCASSGGRADTQYFGPGTRLTVL.

CDR3 coding DNA: TGTGCCAGTAAAATGACAGGTTCGCACACAGATACGCAGTATTTT. This codes for CASKMTGSHTDTQYF. This chain joins TRBV6-1 and TRBJ2-3, with a tentative D call TRBD1 (6 bases). The germline gives CDR1 MNHNS, CDR2 SASEGT. This CDR3 contains 15 residues. Deletions cut 9 bases from V and 2 bases from J, with 18 bases between.

The V and J genes are TRBV5-1 and TRBJ1-2, with 8 positions matching TRBD1. CDR3 length: 13 residues. With 4 bases clipped from V and 3 bases from J, the junction kept 2 bases outside the gene matches. The V gene's germline CDR1 is SGHRS and CDR2 YFSETQ. The CDR3 bases are TGCGCCAGCAGCCCGGACAGGGACTATGGCTACACCTTC. Encoded protein: CASSPDRDYGYTF.

Concerning this clonotype itself: At one of its ends the junction is not consistent with the germline gene, which may arise from a read error. The chain combines TRBV6-1 with TRBJ2-3; the match to TRBD1 covers 10 bases. The CDR3 runs 15 residues. Germline V gene data show CDR1 as MNHNS and CDR2 as SASEGT. The CDR3 DNA follows: TGTGCCAGCAGCGAAGGACAGGGGGAGACAGATACGCAGTATTTT. It encodes CASSEGQGETDTQYF.

This chain links TRBV7-2 with TRBJ1-2; D gene uncertain. The germline gives CDR1 SGHTA, CDR2 FQGNSA. V dropped 5 bases and J dropped 4 bases, with 8 bases sitting between them. This CDR3 region has 12 residues. The CDR3 here is CASSVVGYGYTF. In DNA, the CDR3 is TGTGCCAGCAGCGTAGTCGGCTATGGCTACACCTTC.

This sequence joins TRBV19 and TRBJ1-1; TRBD1 matches 9 bases. This CDR3 comprises 14 residues. CDR1 is LNHDA and CDR2 is SQIVND in the germline V gene (reference sequence). The ends lost 5 bases at V and 3 bases at J; junction bases unmatched: 4. The CDR3: CASSPGTGYTEAFF. Here the CDR3 DNA reads TGTGCCAGTAGTCCCGGGACAGGGTACACTGAAGCTTTCTTT.

The V gene is TRBV7-2, the J gene TRBJ2-7, with D tentatively TRBD1 (6 bases). Germline CDR1 is SGHTA and CDR2 is FQGNSA. The length of the CDR3 is 14 residues. V dropped 5 bases and J dropped 5 bases, with 16 bases sitting between them. The CDR3 nucleotides read TGTGCCAGCAGCCCACCCGGGACAATTAACGAGCAGTACTTC. Its protein is CASSPPGTINEQYF.

The chain carries TRBV5-5 and TRBJ2-4, with unresolved D. V lost 4 bases and J 1 base, leaving 18 bases between the germline ends. The CDR3 is 17 residues long. Germline V CDR1 and CDR2: SGHKS, YYEKEE (reference sequence). This CDR3 is CASSDRFDGPAKNIQYF. CDR3 nucleotide sequence: TGTGCCAGCAGCGACCGGTTCGACGGACCGGCCAAAAACATTCAGTACTTC.

Only a few counts were recorded for this clonotype. This chain connects TRBV20-1 to TRBJ2-7; no firm D call. The CDR3 runs 12 residues. Deletions cut 1 base from V and 2 bases from J, with 6 bases between. CDR1 DFQATT and CDR2 SNEGSKA come from the germline V gene (reference sequence). Written as DNA, the CDR3 is TGCAGTGCTAGAGGACAAACCTACGAGCAGTACTTC. It is translated as CSARGQTYEQYF.

The V gene is TRBV20-1, the J gene TRBJ2-1; 14 nucleotides align to TRBD2. This CDR3 has 16 residues. With 1 base clipped from V and 8 bases from J, the junction kept 7 bases outside the gene matches. Germline-derived CDR1 and CDR2 are DFQATT and SNEGSKA (reference sequence). The CDR3 DNA reads as TGCAGTGCTAGAGTCGGACTAGCGGGGGGCTTTGATGAGCAGTTCTTC. Its protein is CSARVGLAGGFDEQFF.

The chain is built from TRBV11-3 and TRBJ2-1; possibly TRBD1 or TRBD2 for D (5 bases each). Germline V CDR1 and CDR2: SGHNT, YENEEA. Trimming stripped 5 bases from V and 3 bases from J, with 14 bases between. The CDR3 extends over 15 amino acids. CDR3 protein: CASSDRRDGYNEQFF. CDR3 coding DNA: TGTGCCAGCAGCGACCGCCGGGACGGCTACAATGAGCAGTTCTTC.

This clonotype was counted a few times. The V gene is TRBV6-1, the J gene TRBJ1-2, with 8 positions matching TRBD1. The V gene's germline CDR1 is MNHNS and CDR2 SASEGT. J gave up 4 bases and V 6 bases, and 13 bases lay outside the gene matches. This CDR3 spans 16 amino acids. Written as DNA, the CDR3 is TGTGCCAGCAGCCCCGGGACAGGCGTCCTCTCCTATGGCTACACCTTC. Its translation: CASSPGTGVLSYGYTF.

The V call is TRBV7-2, the J call TRBJ2-1; D may be TRBD1 or TRBD2 (5 bases each). Germline V gene lookup returns CDR1 SGHTA and CDR2 FQGNSA. The CDR3 is 15 residues long. V gave up 1 base and J gave up 2 bases, with 9 bases separating them. CDR3 bases: TGTGCCAGCAGCTTAGGCCGGGGCGCCTACAATGAGCAGTTCTTC. As protein: CASSLGRGAYNEQFF.

This clonotype has a handful of counts. The chain uses TRBV11-2 and TRBJ1-1; the D gene is possibly TRBD1 (5 bases). This CDR3 comprises 16 residues. Germline V gene sequence: CDR1 SGHAT, CDR2 FQNNGV. V was pared by 5 bases and J by 6 bases, with 22 bases between. The CDR3 here is CASSSARGRKDAEAFF. The CDR3 DNA reads TGTGCCAGCAGCAGCGCTAGGGGCAGAAAAGACGCTGAAGCTTTCTTT.